Following are 10 T cell receptor beta chains from one sample sequenced in a study of blood T cell repertoires in COVID-19. The assay was immunoSEQ multiplex PCR, and TCRdb's table has in-frame clones only and misses some. The sample yields roughly 150,000 clones, around 90% seen once. The specimen was peripheral blood. The receptor set was obtained from a man aged 60 to 69 with acute or convalescent COVID-19.

V usage is TRBV19 and J usage is TRBJ2-7; TRBD1 agrees at 10 bases. The V segment lost 4 bases and the J segment 2 bases; nucleotides outside the gene matches: 5. CDR3 length: 15 amino acids. Germline V CDR1 and CDR2: LNHDA, SQIVND (reference sequence). CDR3 in amino acids: CASSTRDRGTYEQYF. The CDR3 DNA sequence: TGTGCCAGTAGTACCCGGGACAGGGGTACCTACGAGCAGTACTTC.

V and J are TRBV11-2 and TRBJ1-1; a weak D match, TRBD1 (6 bases). Germline CDR1 SGHAT, CDR2 FQNNGV. V was cut by 2 bases and J by 4 bases, with 8 bases left in between. CDR3 length: 13 residues. The CDR3 is CASSLRDITEAFF. Here the CDR3 DNA reads TGTGCCAGCAGCTTACGGGACATCACTGAAGCTTTCTTT.

This clone was recorded only once. J is TRBJ2-1 and V is TRBV10-2; D is perhaps TRBD2 (6 bases). V gave up 0 bases and J gave up 10 bases, with 7 bases separating them. The CDR3 has 12 residues. Per the germline V gene, CDR1 is WSHSY and CDR2 is SAAADI. The CDR3 nucleotides read TGCGCCAGCAGTGAGTCGGCGGGAGAGCAGTTCTTC. This encodes CASSESAGEQFF.

V and J are TRBV11-1 and TRBJ1-3; tentatively, D is TRBD1 (6 bases). Per the germline V gene, CDR1 is SGHAT and CDR2 is FQDESV (reference sequence). Trimming shortened V by 5 bases and J by 5 bases, and 19 bases separated the two germline ends. The CDR3 covers 16 residues. CDR3 sequence (DNA): TGTGCCAGCAGCCGCAGCACCACAGGGCGACGAAACACCATATATTTT. Translating gives CASSRSTTGRRNTIYF. The full variable domain, rest sourced from reference TRBV11-1 and TRBJ1-3, is EAEVAQSPRYKITEKSQAVAFWCDPISGHATLYWYRQILGQGPELLVQFQDESVVDDSQLPKDRFSAERLKGVDSTLKIQPAELGDSAMYLCASSRSTTGRRNTIYFGEGSWLTVV.

The rearrangement uses TRBV3-1 (or the pseudogene TRBV3-2) and TRBJ1-2; perhaps TRBD1 as D (5 bases). This CDR3 spans 13 amino acids. V was shortened by 3 bases and J by 3 bases, with 8 bases between the two germline ends. Germline CDR1 and CDR2: LGHDT and YNNKEL (reference sequence). The CDR3 sequence: CASSHRGDYGYTF. As DNA, the CDR3 is TGTGCCAGCAGCCACCGGGGGGACTATGGCTACACCTTC.

V and J are TRBV6-1 and TRBJ1-2, with 7 bases lining up with TRBD1. V gave up 5 bases and J gave up 1 base; unmatched junction bases: 10. The germline CDR1 and CDR2 sequences are MNHNS and SASEGT. This CDR3 contains 16 residues. The CDR3 reads CASSKDRVRGNYGYTF. The CDR3 nucleotides are TGTGCCAGCAGTAAAGACAGGGTTCGGGGTAACTATGGCTACACCTTC.

The chain joins TRBV21-1 to TRBJ2-5; TRBD1, the D gene given by the table, was not confirmed from the DNA. Matching the DNA end better, TRBJ2-7 makes the J call doubtful. TRBV21-1 is reported as a pseudogene. The length of the CDR3 is 15 residues. In DNA form, the CDR3 reads TGTGCCAGCAGCAAAGCTAGGGGGCGGCAGAGCGAGCAGTACTTC. It codes for CASSKARGRQSEQYF.

The J gene is TRBJ1-1, the V gene TRBV6-1; 9 bases fit TRBD1. CDR1 and CDR2 (germline): MNHNS, SASEGT. The CDR3 runs to 15 residues. V gave up 2 bases and J gave up 7 bases; unmatched junction bases: 8. The CDR3, as DNA: TGTGCCAGCAGTGAACCCTGGACAGGGGAGATTGAAGCTTTCTTT. The encoded protein is CASSEPWTGEIEAFF.

The chain employs TRBV19 and TRBJ1-6, with D unclear. The CDR3 covers 15 residues. From germline, CDR1 is LNHDA and CDR2 SQIVND (reference sequence). V was trimmed by 6 bases and J by 0 bases, leaving 9 bases between them. Here the CDR3 DNA reads TGTGCCAGTAGGCCATCCAGCTCCTATAATTCACCCCTCCACTTT. Residues: CASRPSSSYNSPLHF.

This clone was seen once. The chain uses TRBV18 and TRBJ2-5; 7 bases map to TRBD1. J was trimmed by 5 bases and V by 1 base; bases with no gene match: 1. This CDR3 spans 13 amino acids. Germline V gene sequence: CDR1 KGHSH, CDR2 LQKENI. CDR3 sequence reads: CASSPQGAETQYF. The CDR3 DNA reads as TGTGCCAGCTCACCACAGGGGGCGGAGACCCAGTACTTC.